Listed below are T cell receptor beta chains from one sample, sequenced in a study of T cells after somatic rescue of genetic block. The repertoire was sequenced with immunoSEQ multiplex PCR; TCRdb's copy has only in-frame clones and lacks some. The sample includes almost 15,000 clones, around 70% of them seen just once. Sequenced sample: peripheral blood mononuclear cells (PBMCs). The source of these receptors is a man aged 18 to 35. CDR3s include the opening cysteine and the closing phenylalanine or tryptophan. D genes are given only for firm matches. Clone size appears in some rows only: once, few, many, or a class for an expanded clone.

TGTGCCAGCAGCCAAGGAGGCAGGGCCTATACGCAGTATTTT	CASSQGGRAYTQYF	TRBJ2-3	TRBV14	NA	NA
TGTGCCAGCAGCAAAGGGGAAAGTAACACTGAAGCTTTCTTT	CASSKGESNTEAFF	TRBJ1-1	TRBV21-1	few	NA
TGTGCCAGCAGTCAGGCGGACATACTCCCCCCTTACGAGCAGTACTTC	CASSQADILPPYEQYF	TRBJ2-7	TRBV27	medium-sized	NA
TGTGCCAGTAGACCCGGGACAGGTCAAATGGGCGAGCAGTACTTC	CASRPGTGQMGEQYF	TRBJ2-7	TRBV19	once	TRBD1
TGTGCCATCAGGGGACTAGCCCCAAGCTCCTACAATGAGCAGTTCTTC	CAIRGLAPSSYNEQFF	TRBJ2-1	TRBV10-3	NA	TRBD2
TGCGCCAGCAGCGGACAGGGGAGGCCAGATACGCAGTATTTT	CASSGQGRPDTQYF	TRBJ2-3	TRBV5-1	NA	TRBD1
TGCGCCAGCAGCTTGGTGGCAGGGGGCAACTACGAGCAGTACTTC	CASSLVAGGNYEQYF	TRBJ2-7	TRBV5-1	NA	TRBD1
TGTGCCAGCAGCTTCGGAACCCAGCCCCAGCATTTT	CASSFGTQPQHF	TRBJ1-5	TRBV7-9	medium-sized	NA
TGTGCCAGCAGTGCGCTAAGGGGTTCCGGGGAGCTGTTTTTT	CASSALRGSGELFF	TRBJ2-2	TRBV27	once	NA
TGTGCCAGCAGCGTGCGGGAGGGAATTTTAAATGAGCAGTTCTTC	CASSVREGILNEQFF	TRBJ2-1	TRBV9	NA	TRBD2
TGTGCCAGCTTAATCCCCACAGCGCCCAATGAGCAGTTCTTC	CASLIPTAPNEQFF	TRBJ2-1	TRBV18	once	NA
TGTGCCAGCAGCCTTTATGGACAGGGCAAACTGTTTTTT	CASSLYGQGKLFF	TRBJ1-4	TRBV14	few	TRBD1
TGTGCCAGCATCCCGGGGGGACAGGGGTATAATCAGCCCCAGCATTTT	CASIPGGQGYNQPQHF	TRBJ1-5	TRBV28	few	TRBD1
TGTGCCAGCAGCCAGAACTTTGCAACTAATGAAAAACTGTTTTTT	CASSQNFATNEKLFF	TRBJ1-4	TRBV14	NA	NA
TGTGCCATCAGTGAGTCGAACTTAGCGGTTCAAGAGACCCAGTACTTC	CAISESNLAVQETQYF	TRBJ2-5	TRBV10-3	once	NA
TGCAGTGCTAGTTTCCCCGGCTACACCTTC	CSASFPGYTF	TRBJ1-2	TRBV20-1	NA	NA
TGTGCCAGCAGCGCGTCCGGGCCCCGAGAGTACTTC	CASSASGPREYF	TRBJ2-7	TRBV6-1	few	NA
TGCAGCGTTGGTGGGAGGGAGACAGATACGCAGTATTTT	CSVGGRETDTQYF	TRBJ2-3	TRBV29-1	NA	TRBD2
TGCAGTGTGGGACAGGTCAATCAGCCCCAGCATTTT	CSVGQVNQPQHF	TRBJ1-5	TRBV29-1	NA	TRBD1
TGTGCCAGCAGTGCCACGGACGGATTCTACGAGCAGTACTTC	CASSATDGFYEQYF	TRBJ2-7	TRBV2	medium-sized	NA
TGTGCCAGCAGCGTAGGACGGATTCAAGAGACCCAGTACTTC	CASSVGRIQETQYF	TRBJ2-5	TRBV9	NA	NA
TGCGCCAGCAGTGAGTGTAAGGAAAGCCATTCCCCGGGGGAGCAGTACTTC	CASSECKESHSPGEQYF	TRBJ2-7	TRBV10-1	NA	NA
TGTGCCAGTAGTATCCCACTCGGACACCCAACCGGGGAGCTGTTTTTT	CASSIPLGHPTGELFF	TRBJ2-2	TRBV19	NA	NA
TGTGCCAGCAACGAACCCGGGACAGGGAGAGGCAATGAGCAGTTCTTC	CASNEPGTGRGNEQFF	TRBJ2-1	TRBV11-2	NA	TRBD1
TGTGCCAGCAGCGTTGGGACTAGCGGACCTTTTTCGAATGAGCAGTTCTTC	CASSVGTSGPFSNEQFF	TRBJ2-1	TRBV7-3	NA	TRBD2
TGTGCCAGCAGTTACGGGCCGCGTAATGAAAAACTGTTTTTT	CASSYGPRNEKLFF	TRBJ1-4	TRBV6-5	few	NA
TGTGCCAGCAGCACAGGGGTCAACGAGCAGTACTTC	CASSTGVNEQYF	TRBJ2-7	TRBV7-9	NA	TRBD1
TGCGCCAGCAGTGAGACGACCGGGACTAGCGGGAGAAGGGATACGCAGTATTTT	CASSETTGTSGRRDTQYF	TRBJ2-3	TRBV10-2	NA	TRBD2
TGCAGTGACAGGACAGTTTATGGCTACACCTTC	CSDRTVYGYTF	TRBJ1-2	TRBV20-1	NA	NA
TGTGCCAGTAGTATTAATGGGATCACCTCTGGAAACACCATATATTTT	CASSINGITSGNTIYF	TRBJ1-3	TRBV19	NA	NA
TGCGCCAGCAGCTTGGGAGGGCCCGCTAACTATGGCTACACCTTC	CASSLGGPANYGYTF	TRBJ1-2	TRBV5-1	few	NA
TGTGCCAGCAGCCTTCGGTTCAATTCACCCCTCCACTTT	CASSLRFNSPLHF	TRBJ1-6	TRBV27	NA	NA
TGTGCCAGCAGTGACAAGGGACGAGTCCACCAAGAGACCCAGTACTTC	CASSDKGRVHQETQYF	TRBJ2-5	TRBV2	NA	NA
TGTGCCTGGAGTCCCCGGGACAGGGCTAAGTGGATCACTGAAGCTTTCTTT	CAWSPRDRAKWITEAFF	TRBJ1-1	TRBV30	NA	TRBD1
TGCGCCAGCACTCCGGACAGGGGGTTCTCCTACGAGCAGTACTTC	CASTPDRGFSYEQYF	TRBJ2-7	TRBV5-1	NA	TRBD1
TGCGCCAGCAGCCCTGGACTAGCGGGCTTTCAAGAGACCCAGTACTTC	CASSPGLAGFQETQYF	TRBJ2-5	TRBV5-1	NA	TRBD2
TGTGCCAGCAACATGGGGGCTGATCAGCCCCAGCATTTT	CASNMGADQPQHF	TRBJ1-5	TRBV9	NA	NA
TGTGCCAGCAGTTTCCACCACGAGCAGTACTTC	CASSFHHEQYF	TRBJ2-7	TRBV6-6	NA	NA
TGTGCCACCAGCAGAGATCCAGGGAAGGATACGCAGTATTTT	CATSRDPGKDTQYF	TRBJ2-3	TRBV15	NA	NA
TGTGCCAGCTCCCCTAATGCAGGACCCTATGGCTACACCTTC	CASSPNAGPYGYTF	TRBJ1-2	TRBV18	NA	NA
TGTGCCAGCAGCTTAGCCCTCCCAATACGACTAGCGGGGCCCCGCACAGATACGCAGTATTTT	CASSLALPIRLAGPRTDTQYF	TRBJ2-3	TRBV7-3	few	TRBD2
TGTGCCAGCAGCGTAGGACAGAACTACGAGCAGTACTTC	CASSVGQNYEQYF	TRBJ2-7	TRBV9	few	NA
TGTGCCAGCAGCCGGGGTTACAATGAGCAGTTCTTC	CASSRGYNEQFF	TRBJ2-1	TRBV7-2	once	NA
TGCGCCAGCAGCCAAAGGGGATTTGGGGCAGAGACCCAGTACTTC	CASSQRGFGAETQYF	TRBJ2-5	TRBV4-1	NA	NA
TGTGCCAGCAGCTTAGATTGGGATCTTTCACCCCTCCACTTT	CASSLDWDLSPLHF	TRBJ1-6	TRBV7-9	NA	NA
TGTGCCAGCAGCATTACTAGCGGGAGGGGCAATGAGCAGTTCTTC	CASSITSGRGNEQFF	TRBJ2-1	TRBV7-2	NA	TRBD2
TGTGCCAGCAGCGTAGTCCCCATCCAGGCCGGTAATTCACCCCTCCACTTT	CASSVVPIQAGNSPLHF	TRBJ1-6	TRBV9	NA	NA
TGTGCCAGCAGTCTTTTGCTACATTGGCATCATCAGCCCCAGCATTTT	CASSLLLHWHHQPQHF	TRBJ1-5	TRBV21-1	NA	NA
TGTGCCAGCAGCGTCAGCTCCAACACTGAAGCTTTCTTT	CASSVSSNTEAFF	TRBJ1-1	TRBV9	once	NA
TGTGCCAGCAGTCCTTGGACAGGCTCAGGTTCACCCCTCCACTTT	CASSPWTGSGSPLHF	TRBJ1-6	TRBV27	NA	TRBD1